The rows below give T cell receptor beta chains drawn from one sample of a study of siplizumab effects on memory and regulatory T cells. Assay used: immunoSEQ multiplex PCR; TCRdb lists only in-frame clones, some missing. The sample lists 94,000 or so clones, more than 95% occurring once. Source material: naive CD4+ T cells sorted from blood. Every receptor here comes from a human donor in good health. Each CDR3 is given with its conserved first and last residue. Each record gives: V gene, J gene, CDR3 protein.

>TRBV15|TRBJ2-5
CATSRLRTGAETQYF
>TRBV5-5|TRBJ2-1
CASSLARGNSYNEQFF
>TRBV7-9|TRBJ2-1
CASSWTSGGAGNEQFF
>TRBV6-5|TRBJ1-2
CASRRQNYGYTF
>TRBV7-9|TRBJ1-2
CASTTQQGTPGYGYTF
>TRBV6-1|TRBJ1-1
CASSPVFSGTGIAFF
>TRBV4-2|TRBJ2-7
CASSRGPPGGGVYEQYF
>TRBV11-2|TRBJ2-4
CASSLRDTIAKNIQYF
>TRBV2|TRBJ2-7
CASSEAKRGGALYF
>TRBV10-3|TRBJ2-3
CAISESQSTDTQYF
>TRBV29-1|TRBJ1-3
CSVQRGDSGNTIYF
>TRBV30|TRBJ1-4
CAWSYRGGNEKLFF
>TRBV5-4|TRBJ1-2
CASSSQLQGLDGYTF
>TRBV6-1|TRBJ2-7
CASSARQGAPEQYF
>TRBV20-1|TRBJ1-1
CSVPGNTEAFF
>TRBV4-3|TRBJ2-7
CASSPSGGLGYEQYF
>TRBV15|TRBJ2-3
CATSPGLAGGRDTQYF
>TRBV6-5|TRBJ1-2
CASSSLWTGGTDGYTF
>TRBV9|TRBJ1-1
CASNYGRDRVAEAFF
>TRBV7-8|TRBJ1-2
CASSLIQGNKGYTF
>TRBV10-3|TRBJ2-7
CAPPGPGQLSSYEQYF
>TRBV5-4|TRBJ2-7
CASSRDLGAEEQYF
>TRBV7-2|TRBJ1-2
CASSLQGLDGYTF
>TRBV12-5|TRBJ1-4
CASGLGGTNEKLFF
>TRBV13|TRBJ1-6
CASSLKKALSPLHF
>TRBV6-6|TRBJ1-4
CASSKVRENEKLFF
>TRBV19|TRBJ2-3
CASSVTGERVF
>TRBV28|TRBJ2-5
CASSLWEERAQYF
>TRBV28|TRBJ1-2
CASSLIPEDGYTF
>TRBV7-9|TRBJ1-5
CASSFEAAGNQPQHF
>TRBV7-2|TRBJ2-1
CASSYGPHNEQFF
>TRBV6-5|TRBJ2-7
CASSQPTSGTYEQYF
>TRBV7-9|TRBJ2-1
CASSSGMGGRNEQFF
>TRBV6-5|TRBJ1-1
CASSSPDTGDTEAFF
>TRBV6-6|TRBJ1-2
CASSVGQGSYGYTF
>TRBV9|TRBJ1-1
CASSVDHRGTEAFF
>TRBV28|TRBJ1-6
CASSLGTLGNSPLHF
>TRBV6-4|TRBJ2-6
CASSGEAGANVLTF
>TRBV6-6|TRBJ2-7
CATGGPPEQYF
>TRBV27|TRBJ1-2
CASSPQMRGADYGYTF
>TRBV2|TRBJ1-1
CASKVRQVNTEAFF
>TRBV20-1|TRBJ2-7
CSARDREQYF
>TRBV6-6|TRBJ1-1
CASSSPRDTEAFF
>TRBV5-1|TRBJ2-7
CASSLKTGSGYEQYF
>TRBV5-4|TRBJ2-7
CASSSPGTEAYEQYF
>TRBV27|TRBJ2-7
CASSSRDTYEQYF
>TRBV10-1|TRBJ2-3
CASSEEYRFNDTQYF
>TRBV7-2|TRBJ1-1
CASSLWGQSGTEAFF
>TRBV4-3|TRBJ2-3
CASSQGQSPTDTQYF
>TRBV13|TRBJ2-7
CASSLTYRSTYEQYF
>TRBV9|TRBJ1-1
CASSARGELNTEAFF
>TRBV4-1|TRBJ1-4
CASSQEQSMGREKLFF
>TRBV6-5|TRBJ1-1
CASSHRQGAEAFF
>TRBV27|TRBJ1-1
CASSRETGVTEAFF
>TRBV27|TRBJ1-6
CASSLSTASYNSPLHF
>TRBV7-8|TRBJ2-1
CASSRYSGTSGIYNEQFF
>TRBV7-6|TRBJ1-1
CASSLAGAAEAFF
>TRBV7-9|TRBJ2-3
CASSLTRTSTDTQYF
>TRBV5-1|TRBJ2-1
CASSIPSGDYNEQFF
>TRBV7-2|TRBJ1-5
CASSSQGLLSASNQPQHF